This T cell receptor (beta chain) derives from a study of a mutant IDH1 vaccine in newly diagnosed glioma. As for this clone: The target antigen is unknown.

Time point: week 5, during vaccination. Vaccine doses each comprised 300 ug of mutant IDH1 20-mer peptide, with topical imiquimod. V lost 6 bases, J lost 3 bases, and 9 bases stayed unmatched. This CDR3 has 16 amino acids. Per germline, CDR1 MNHEY and CDR2 SMNVEV (reference sequence). Sequenced by immunoSEQ multiplex PCR; TCRdb stores in-frame clones only, minus some. This sample has 75,000 to 80,000 clones, with about 91% found just once. The TCR sequence derives from a woman aged 45 to 65 with glioma. The chain couples TRBV27 to TRBJ2-3; 10 positions agree with TRBD1. Sequences were derived from PBMCs, sampled from a glioma patient whose treatment included an IDH1 peptide vaccine. The DNA for the CDR3 is TGTGCCAGCAGATACCGGGACAGGGGATCGACAGATACGCAGTATTTT. It is translated as CASRYRDRGSTDTQYF.